This TCR beta chain comes out of a study of T cell clonotyping in hematopoietic cell transplantation. The CDR3 spans 13 residues. In germline, CDR1 is SGHRS, CDR2 YFSETQ. Trimming pared 0 bases from V and 3 bases from J, leaving 6 bases between. The protocol was immunoSEQ multiplex PCR, while the TCRdb copy is restricted to in-frame clones and leaves out a portion. This sample carries 15,000 to 20,000 clones, around 85% of them seen once, and the ten largest clones take more than 3.5%. This clone was found once. Its antigen remains unknown. Study-level points and caveats: Few recipient clonotypes overlapped donors; over 95% were de novo at given depth. Broader posttransplant TCR repertoire diversity was predicted by graft donor and pretransplant recipient Inverse Simpson Index values. Pathologically expanded recipient clonotypes increased progressively from day 30 to day 180 as diversity fell. Without cell sorting, CD4 versus CD8 contributions remain unresolved.

This material consisted of PBMCs, taken 100 days after allogeneic stem cell transplant. This sequence was found in a male patient in his sixties who had an allogeneic stem cell transplant from a related donor, so the T cells may come from the graft donor. Some clones in this sample may be carry-over from other donors' samples. The chain carries TRBV5-1 and TRBJ1-1; D perhaps matches TRBD1 (5 bases). Here the CDR3 DNA reads TGCGCCAGCAGCTTGGGGGGGGACACTGAAGCTTTCTTT. Encoded protein: CASSLGGDTEAFF.